Listed below are T cell receptor beta chains from one sample, sequenced in a study of T cells in narcolepsy. TCRdb's table, derived via immunoSEQ multiplex PCR, lists solely in-frame clones and lacks some. The sample yields roughly 32,000 clones, around four fifths seen once. The sample consisted of CD45RA- memory CD4+ T cells from PBMCs. These receptors were taken from a human donor with narcolepsy. Each CDR3 is given with its conserved first and last residue. D genes are given only for firm matches. The size entry is marked missing in some rows and otherwise reads once, few, many or a size class.

v_gene: TRBV5-1; j_gene: TRBJ2-6; d_gene: TRBD2; abundance: few; CDR3nt: TGCGCCAGCAGGGACGGCGGGGGTTCTGGGGCCAACGTCCTGACTTTC; CDR3aa: CASRDGGGSGANVLTF
v_gene: TRBV19; j_gene: TRBJ1-5; d_gene: NA; abundance: NA; CDR3nt: TGTGCCAGTAGTATGCCCTTATTGGACAGCCTCCGAACTTTAAATCAGCCCCAGCATTTT; CDR3aa: CASSMPLLDSLRTLNQPQHF
v_gene: TRBV11-3; j_gene: TRBJ2-5; d_gene: TRBD2; abundance: NA; CDR3nt: TGTGCCAGCAGCCCCCGGGGGGGGGCAGAAGAGACCCAGTACTTC; CDR3aa: CASSPRGGAEETQYF
v_gene: TRBV7-9; j_gene: TRBJ2-2; d_gene: NA; abundance: NA; CDR3nt: TGTGCCAGCAGCGTACCGGGATCCATGGCCGGGGAGCTGTTTTTT; CDR3aa: CASSVPGSMAGELFF
v_gene: TRBV18; j_gene: TRBJ1-1; d_gene: NA; abundance: NA; CDR3nt: TGTGCCAGCTCACAAAACTTGGGAGGACAGACGACTTCTGAAGCTTTCTTT; CDR3aa: CASSQNLGGQTTSEAFF
v_gene: TRBV7-2; j_gene: TRBJ1-2; d_gene: NA; abundance: NA; CDR3nt: TGTGCCAGCAGCTTATGGCAAGCCTATGGCTACACCTTC; CDR3aa: CASSLWQAYGYTF
v_gene: TRBV5-4; j_gene: TRBJ2-5; d_gene: TRBD1; abundance: once; CDR3nt: TGTGCCAGCAGCTTGGGCAGGGGGCTGGGTTCGGAGACCCAGTACTTC; CDR3aa: CASSLGRGLGSETQYF
v_gene: TRBV5-4; j_gene: TRBJ2-4; d_gene: NA; abundance: NA; CDR3nt: TGTGCCAGCAGCGAACCGCTGGTGGACATTCAGTACTTC; CDR3aa: CASSEPLVDIQYF
v_gene: TRBV6-5; j_gene: TRBJ1-1; d_gene: NA; abundance: few; CDR3nt: TGTGCCAGCAGTTACTCTCTGGGGCGGACTGAAGCTTTCTTT; CDR3aa: CASSYSLGRTEAFF
v_gene: TRBV30; j_gene: TRBJ2-4; d_gene: TRBD1; abundance: NA; CDR3nt: TGTGCCTGGAGTGTACAGGGGATTTTAGCCAAAAACATTCAGTACTTC; CDR3aa: CAWSVQGILAKNIQYF
v_gene: TRBV5-1; j_gene: TRBJ2-7; d_gene: NA; abundance: NA; CDR3nt: TGCGCCAGCAGCTCAAGGAGCGGTGAGCAGTACTTC; CDR3aa: CASSSRSGEQYF
v_gene: TRBV7-9; j_gene: TRBJ1-5; d_gene: TRBD1; abundance: few; CDR3nt: TGTGCCAGCAGTAGGGACAGTAGCAATCAGCCCCAGCATTTT; CDR3aa: CASSRDSSNQPQHF
v_gene: TRBV2; j_gene: TRBJ2-7; d_gene: NA; abundance: NA; CDR3nt: TGTGCCAGCAGTGAAGCTGCACAGAACCTATACGAGCAGTACTTC; CDR3aa: CASSEAAQNLYEQYF
v_gene: TRBV6-1; j_gene: TRBJ1-3; d_gene: NA; abundance: NA; CDR3nt: TGTGCCAGCAGTAGGGGGAAGAGCTCTGGAAACACCATATATTTT; CDR3aa: CASSRGKSSGNTIYF
v_gene: TRBV29-1; j_gene: TRBJ1-1; d_gene: NA; abundance: NA; CDR3nt: TGCAGCGTTGATCACTTCGTAACTGAAGCTTTCTTT; CDR3aa: CSVDHFVTEAFF
v_gene: TRBV5-5; j_gene: TRBJ2-3; d_gene: NA; abundance: NA; CDR3nt: TGTGCCTCCCGCCGCATGATAAGCACAGATACGCAGTATTTT; CDR3aa: CASRRMISTDTQYF
v_gene: TRBV28; j_gene: TRBJ1-2; d_gene: NA; abundance: NA; CDR3nt: TGTGCCAGCAGTTTCAGGGTAAAGGATGGCTACACCTTC; CDR3aa: CASSFRVKDGYTF
v_gene: TRBV2; j_gene: TRBJ2-3; d_gene: NA; abundance: NA; CDR3nt: TGTGCCAGCAGTGAAACAGGGCATACAGATACGCAGTATTTT; CDR3aa: CASSETGHTDTQYF
v_gene: TRBV2; j_gene: TRBJ1-1; d_gene: TRBD1; abundance: NA; CDR3nt: TGTGCCAGCAGTCGGACAGGGATGAACACTGAAGCTTTCTTT; CDR3aa: CASSRTGMNTEAFF
v_gene: TRBV19; j_gene: TRBJ2-3; d_gene: TRBD2; abundance: NA; CDR3nt: TGTGCCAGTAAGATCATAGCGGGGGGGCGAAATACGCAGTATTTT; CDR3aa: CASKIIAGGRNTQYF
v_gene: TRBV14; j_gene: TRBJ2-7; d_gene: NA; abundance: NA; CDR3nt: TGTGCCAGCAGCCCCCTCAGGGCGGGGAGCAACGAGCAGTACTTC; CDR3aa: CASSPLRAGSNEQYF
v_gene: TRBV28; j_gene: TRBJ1-1; d_gene: NA; abundance: NA; CDR3nt: TGTGCCAGCAACCCCTTTATGAACACTGAAGCTTTCTTT; CDR3aa: CASNPFMNTEAFF
v_gene: TRBV21-1; j_gene: TRBJ1-5; d_gene: NA; abundance: NA; CDR3nt: TGTGCCAGCAGCAAAGAAAGGGAGGAGGAATCGAGGGCCCAGCATTTT; CDR3aa: CASSKEREEESRAQHF
v_gene: TRBV2; j_gene: TRBJ2-2; d_gene: NA; abundance: NA; CDR3nt: TGTGCCAGCAGCTGGGCGAGGGGCGGGGAGCTGTTTTTT; CDR3aa: CASSWARGGELFF
v_gene: TRBV30; j_gene: TRBJ2-7; d_gene: NA; abundance: NA; CDR3nt: TGTGCCTGGAAGGGACCGGGGTCCTACGAGCAGTACTTC; CDR3aa: CAWKGPGSYEQYF
v_gene: TRBV30; j_gene: TRBJ1-5; d_gene: NA; abundance: NA; CDR3nt: TGTGCCTGGAGTGTACTGAATCAGCCCCAGCATTTT; CDR3aa: CAWSVLNQPQHF
v_gene: TRBV2; j_gene: TRBJ1-1; d_gene: NA; abundance: NA; CDR3nt: TGTGCCAGATCTGGGGCAGGGCTTATGAACACTGAAGCTTTCTTT; CDR3aa: CARSGAGLMNTEAFF
v_gene: TRBV29-1; j_gene: TRBJ1-1; d_gene: TRBD1; abundance: NA; CDR3nt: TGCAGCGTCAAAAGGGACAGGAGTTACACTGAAGCTTTCTTT; CDR3aa: CSVKRDRSYTEAFF
v_gene: TRBV2; j_gene: TRBJ2-2; d_gene: NA; abundance: NA; CDR3nt: TGTGCCAGCATCCTACAGGGCCCCGGGGAGCTGTTTTTT; CDR3aa: CASILQGPGELFF
v_gene: TRBV4-3; j_gene: TRBJ1-2; d_gene: NA; abundance: NA; CDR3nt: TGCGCCAGCAGCCATCACTCCGGAGAGGGTATGGGCTACACCTTC; CDR3aa: CASSHHSGEGMGYTF
v_gene: TRBV5-1; j_gene: TRBJ2-3; d_gene: NA; abundance: NA; CDR3nt: TGCGCCAGCAGCTGGAGAGATACGCAGTATTTT; CDR3aa: CASSWRDTQYF
v_gene: TRBV28; j_gene: TRBJ2-7; d_gene: NA; abundance: NA; CDR3nt: TGTGCCAGCAATGCAGGGGAGAGGAGGTACGAGCAGTACTTC; CDR3aa: CASNAGERRYEQYF
v_gene: TRBV25-1; j_gene: TRBJ2-4; d_gene: TRBD1; abundance: once; CDR3nt: TGTGCCAGCAGTGAATCGGGGACAGGGGGCGGCAAAAACATTCAGTACTTC; CDR3aa: CASSESGTGGGKNIQYF
v_gene: TRBV13; j_gene: TRBJ2-6; d_gene: TRBD2; abundance: NA; CDR3nt: TGTGCCAGCAGCTTGACTAGCGGGAGAGAGTCTGGGGCCAACGTCCTGACTTTC; CDR3aa: CASSLTSGRESGANVLTF
v_gene: TRBV7-2; j_gene: TRBJ1-6; d_gene: NA; abundance: NA; CDR3nt: TGTGCCAGCAGCCAAAGGGGTGGCAGTAATTCACCCCTCCACTTT; CDR3aa: CASSQRGGSNSPLHF
v_gene: TRBV7-9; j_gene: TRBJ1-1; d_gene: NA; abundance: NA; CDR3nt: TGTGCCGCAGCCCTGGGGGGCGGGGTGAGCACTGAAGCTTTCTTT; CDR3aa: CAAALGGGVSTEAFF
v_gene: TRBV5-4; j_gene: TRBJ2-3; d_gene: NA; abundance: NA; CDR3nt: TGTGCCAGCAGCTTGGTCGGGGAACGGACGCAGTATTTT; CDR3aa: CASSLVGERTQYF
v_gene: TRBV6-7; j_gene: TRBJ1-3; d_gene: NA; abundance: NA; CDR3nt: TGTGCCAGCACCATCCAGGGTAAATCTGGAAACACCATATATTTT; CDR3aa: CASTIQGKSGNTIYF
v_gene: TRBV5-1; j_gene: TRBJ1-1; d_gene: TRBD1; abundance: few; CDR3nt: TGCGCCAGCAGCTTGGGGACAGGACCCTCGATGGAAGCTTTCTTT; CDR3aa: CASSLGTGPSMEAFF
v_gene: TRBV7-7; j_gene: TRBJ2-2; d_gene: NA; abundance: NA; CDR3nt: TGTGCTAGCAGCCCCGACTTGGGGTCCACCGGGGAGCTGTTTTTT; CDR3aa: CASSPDLGSTGELFF
v_gene: TRBV20-1; j_gene: TRBJ2-5; d_gene: TRBD2; abundance: NA; CDR3nt: TGCAGTGCTAGTAGCGGGGAGACCCAGTACTTC; CDR3aa: CSASSGETQYF
v_gene: TRBV19; j_gene: TRBJ1-2; d_gene: NA; abundance: NA; CDR3nt: TGTGCCAGTAGGATCGGGGAGCGAACTAACTATGGCTACACCTTC; CDR3aa: CASRIGERTNYGYTF
v_gene: TRBV7-9; j_gene: TRBJ1-3; d_gene: NA; abundance: NA; CDR3nt: TGTGCCAGCAGCCCGGGGACGGTTGGAAACACCATATATTTT; CDR3aa: CASSPGTVGNTIYF
v_gene: TRBV25-1; j_gene: TRBJ2-3; d_gene: TRBD2; abundance: NA; CDR3nt: TGTGCCAGCAGTTTTGGGACTAGCGGCACAGATACGCAGTATTTT; CDR3aa: CASSFGTSGTDTQYF
v_gene: TRBV19; j_gene: TRBJ1-6; d_gene: NA; abundance: NA; CDR3nt: TGTGCCAGTAGTGAACTACAAGCAAATTCACCCCTCCACTTT; CDR3aa: CASSELQANSPLHF
v_gene: TRBV6-5; j_gene: TRBJ1-2; d_gene: TRBD1; abundance: few; CDR3nt: TGTGCCAGCAGACCGGACAGGGTCTATGGCTACACCTTC; CDR3aa: CASRPDRVYGYTF
v_gene: TRBV6-5; j_gene: TRBJ1-4; d_gene: TRBD1; abundance: NA; CDR3nt: TGTGCCAGCAGTAAATCAGGGGGAGATAATGAAAAACTGTTTTTT; CDR3aa: CASSKSGGDNEKLFF
v_gene: TRBV2; j_gene: TRBJ2-6; d_gene: NA; abundance: NA; CDR3nt: TGTGCCAGCAGTCAGGCCTCTGGGGCCAACGTCCTGACTTTC; CDR3aa: CASSQASGANVLTF
v_gene: TRBV29-1; j_gene: TRBJ1-1; d_gene: TRBD1; abundance: NA; CDR3nt: TGCAGCGTTGTGGCCCGGGACAGGGAAGCTTTCTTT; CDR3aa: CSVVARDREAFF
v_gene: TRBV27; j_gene: TRBJ2-3; d_gene: TRBD2; abundance: NA; CDR3nt: TGTGCCAGCAGTTTTTCTGGGCGGGGGGGACCGACAGATACGCAGTATTTT; CDR3aa: CASSFSGRGGPTDTQYF
v_gene: TRBV7-9; j_gene: TRBJ2-7; d_gene: NA; abundance: NA; CDR3nt: TGTGCCAGCAGCTTGACCAGGAGCTCCTACGAGCAGTACTTC; CDR3aa: CASSLTRSSYEQYF
v_gene: TRBV7-9; j_gene: TRBJ2-2; d_gene: NA; abundance: NA; CDR3nt: TGTGCCAGCAGCTTTTGGGGCAGGAACACCGGGGAGCTGTTTTTT; CDR3aa: CASSFWGRNTGELFF
v_gene: TRBV5-1; j_gene: TRBJ2-4; d_gene: TRBD1; abundance: NA; CDR3nt: TGCGCCAGCAGCAAGGACAGGGTAGGCATTCAGTACTTC; CDR3aa: CASSKDRVGIQYF
v_gene: TRBV11-3; j_gene: TRBJ2-5; d_gene: TRBD2; abundance: NA; CDR3nt: TGTGCCAGCAGCTTTGGGACTAGCGGTAAAGAGACCCAGTACTTC; CDR3aa: CASSFGTSGKETQYF
v_gene: TRBV2; j_gene: TRBJ1-2; d_gene: NA; abundance: NA; CDR3nt: TGTGCCAGCAGGGAAACGGACAGCCTCTATGGCTACACCTTC; CDR3aa: CASRETDSLYGYTF
v_gene: TRBV28; j_gene: TRBJ1-5; d_gene: TRBD1; abundance: NA; CDR3nt: TGTGCCAGCAGTGACTCACGGACAGGGAGTCAGCCCCAGCATTTT; CDR3aa: CASSDSRTGSQPQHF
v_gene: TRBV27; j_gene: TRBJ1-2; d_gene: TRBD1; abundance: NA; CDR3nt: TGTGCCAGCAGTGCCCGGGGACAGGGGGCCCAGTATGGCTACACCTTC; CDR3aa: CASSARGQGAQYGYTF
v_gene: TRBV28; j_gene: TRBJ1-6; d_gene: NA; abundance: NA; CDR3nt: TGTGCCAGCAGTCCGATGACAGGAGTTAATTCACCCCTCCACTTT; CDR3aa: CASSPMTGVNSPLHF
v_gene: TRBV7-8; j_gene: TRBJ1-6; d_gene: NA; abundance: NA; CDR3nt: TGTGCCAGCAGCTTAGGGCAGACTGATTCACCCCTCCACTTT; CDR3aa: CASSLGQTDSPLHF